This note documents a single TCR beta chain sequence. The data stem from a study of control samples from healthy donors and cancer patients. Clones were read by immunoSEQ multiplex PCR, and TCRdb kept only the in-frame ones, dropping some. The data hold about 180,000 clones, with roughly nine tenths observed a single time. This CDR3 is built from 14 residues. Trimming pared 1 base from V and 2 bases from J, leaving 9 bases between. Germline assignment: CDR1 SEHNR and CDR2 FQNEAQ (reference sequence). The sequenced sample consisted of blood. The clonotype comes from a young man in good health. The V gene is TRBV7-9, the J gene TRBJ2-7; D unresolved. The DNA for the CDR3 is TGTGCCAGCAGCTTAGGGGTAAGCGCCTACGAGCAGTACTTC. This sequence encodes CASSLGVSAYEQYF.